These T cell receptor beta chains were read from a single sample in a study of CD8 T cells in Susac syndrome. One entry per CDR3 protein, called by TCRdb with MiXCR from the immunoSEQ multiplex PCR reads. The sample consists of some 200,000 distinct CDR3 sequences, approximately 95% of them appearing once. Input material: CD8+ T cells from PBMCs. The receptors derive from a human donor with Susac syndrome. Each CDR3 is given with its conserved first and last residue. D genes are given only for firm matches.

TGTGCCAGCAGCTTAGAGTCGACTAGCGGTGAAAGCACAGATACGCAGTATTTT CASSLESTSGESTDTQYF TRBJ2-3 TRBV13 TRBD2
TGTGCCAGCAGTTACTCGGAAAGTCTCACAGATACGCAGTATTTT CASSYSESLTDTQYF TRBJ2-3 TRBV6-5 NA
TGTGCCAGCAGTTTAGACTCTCTAGAAAGAGAGACCCAGTACTTC CASSLDSLERETQYF TRBJ2-5 TRBV12-3/TRBV12-4 NA
TGTGCCAGCTCACCGGTAGCGGCCTCCTACAATGAGCAGTTCTTC CASSPVAASYNEQFF TRBJ2-1 TRBV18 NA
TGTGCCAGCAGCGTAGGGCAGGGCCTTGGGACTGAAGCTTTCTTT CASSVGQGLGTEAFF TRBJ1-1 TRBV9 NA
TGTGCCAGCAGCCACGAAGACCTTCCTCGGAATGCTGAAGCTTTCTTT CASSHEDLPRNAEAFF TRBJ1-1 TRBV4-2 NA
TGTGCCAGCAGCCACCAGTCAGAAGAAAAACTGTTTTTT CASSHQSEEKLFF TRBJ1-4 TRBV28 NA
TGCGCCAGCAGCCCGGAAATAGCGGGAGTAAACTACGAGCAGTACTTC CASSPEIAGVNYEQYF TRBJ2-7 TRBV4-1 TRBD2
TGTGCCAGCTCACAACAGGGAAGTGAGCAGTTCTTC CASSQQGSEQFF TRBJ2-1 TRBV18 NA
TGTGCCAGCAGCTCTCCTGAGGGAGTCACTGAAGCTTTCTTT CASSSPEGVTEAFF TRBJ1-1 TRBV13 NA
TGTGCCAGCAGCGGGCAGGGGTACACTGAAGCTTTCTTT CASSGQGYTEAFF TRBJ1-1 TRBV9 NA
TGTGCCAGCAGTCCCCCCCCCGCAGGGCTCAATCAGCCCCAGCATTTT CASSPPPAGLNQPQHF TRBJ1-5 TRBV12-3/TRBV12-4 NA
TGTGCCAGCAGCCGAGAGACTAGCGCTGGGGCCAACGTCCTGACTTTC CASSRETSAGANVLTF TRBJ2-6 TRBV4-2 TRBD2
TGTGCCAGCAGTTTCAGCGGGGACAATGAGCAGTTCTTC CASSFSGDNEQFF TRBJ2-1 TRBV27 TRBD2
TGTGCCAGCAGCCCACCACCTAGCGGGACCTCCTACGAGCAGTACTTC CASSPPPSGTSYEQYF TRBJ2-7 TRBV11-2 TRBD2
TGTGCCTGGGACTATGCGGACACTGAAGCTTTCTTT CAWDYADTEAFF TRBJ1-1 TRBV30 NA
TGTGCCACCAGCTCTATGGGGAATGAGCAGTTCTTC CATSSMGNEQFF TRBJ2-1 TRBV15 NA